This is a list of T cell receptor beta chains from one sample in a study of blood T cell repertoires in COVID-19. Measured with immunoSEQ multiplex PCR; TCRdb has only the in-frame clones, and not every one. The sample carries 400,000 or so clones, around 87% recorded once. The sample taken for sequencing was PBMCs or T cells enriched from blood (not recorded which). These receptors were collected from a man aged 35 to 55 in a cohort exposed to, infected with or recovered from COVID-19 (not recorded which). Both conserved end residues are part of each CDR3. The D gene is left open where the match is weak. Expanded clones get a size class; other rows say once, few or many, or leave the size out.

J	V	D	size	DNA	CDR3
TRBJ2-2	TRBV28	.	.	TGTGCCAGCAGGGGGCGCGAGACCGGGGAGCTGTTTTTT	CASRGRETGELFF
TRBJ2-4	TRBV13	.	.	TGTGCCAGCAGTTGGCGGCCCAAAAACATTCAGTACTTC	CASSWRPKNIQYF
TRBJ2-5	TRBV4-2	.	once	TGTGCCAGCAGCCTCTATAGTGAGACCCAGTACTTC	CASSLYSETQYF
TRBJ2-5	TRBV25-1	TRBD2	few	TGTGCCAGCAGTGGGATAGCGGGCCAAGAGACCCAGTACTTC	CASSGIAGQETQYF
TRBJ1-2	TRBV28	.	.	TGTGCCAGCAGGACCGGGACAACATATGGCTACACCTTC	CASRTGTTYGYTF
TRBJ1-1	TRBV2	TRBD1	.	TGTGCCAGCAGTGAAAGGGCCAGGGGGAAAACTGAAGCTTTCTTT	CASSERARGKTEAFF
TRBJ1-3	TRBV30	.	once	TGTGCCGGTACAGGGATGGGAAACACCATATATTTT	CAGTGMGNTIYF
TRBJ1-3	TRBV19	TRBD1	.	TGTGCCACTGAAGACAGGGGGAGCGGAAACACCATATATTTT	CATEDRGSGNTIYF
TRBJ2-7	TRBV7-2	.	.	TGTGCCAGCAGCTCTTACCTCAGTCCCTACGAGCAGTACTTC	CASSSYLSPYEQYF
TRBJ2-2	TRBV7-9	TRBD1	.	TGTGCCAGCAGCTCACGGGACAGCGAAGGCGGGGAGCTGTTTTTT	CASSSRDSEGGELFF
TRBJ1-5	TRBV18	TRBD1	.	TGTGCCAGCTCACCGCAGGGGGTGGGTCAGCCCCAGCATTTT	CASSPQGVGQPQHF
TRBJ1-1	TRBV19	.	.	TGTGCCAGTAGTAATTCCGGGACTGTGAACACTGAAGCTTTCTTT	CASSNSGTVNTEAFF
TRBJ1-5	TRBV7-9	TRBD1	.	TGTGCCAGCAGCCCTGGGACAGGGTTGAGCAATCAGCCCCAGCATTTT	CASSPGTGLSNQPQHF
TRBJ2-5	TRBV5-1	TRBD2	.	TGCGCCAGCGTGGGCGGGAGAAGCCTAGAGACCCAGTACTTC	CASVGGRSLETQYF
TRBJ1-3	TRBV30	.	.	TGTGCCTGGAGCACAGGTTACTCTGGAAACACCATATATTTT	CAWSTGYSGNTIYF
TRBJ1-5	TRBV27	.	.	TGTGCCAGCAGTTTGCTATTTAGCAATCAGCCCCAGCATTTT	CASSLLFSNQPQHF
TRBJ1-1	TRBV29-1	TRBD1	.	TGCAGCGCTGGGACAGCTGAAGCTTTCTTT	CSAGTAEAFF
TRBJ2-1	TRBV6-1	TRBD2	.	TGTGCCAGCAGTGAAGCCTTGCGGGAGCCGTACAATGAGCAGTTCTTC	CASSEALREPYNEQFF
TRBJ1-6	TRBV3-1/TRBV3-2	.	.	TGTGCCAGCAGCCAACAGGGCCTTAATTCACCCCTCCACTTT	CASSQQGLNSPLHF
TRBJ2-1	TRBV2	.	.	TGTGCCAGCAGTCGTATCCCCACGGGAGCGGGTGAGCAGTTCTTC	CASSRIPTGAGEQFF
TRBJ1-6	TRBV15	TRBD1	.	TGTGCCACCAGCAGAGATTTGTGGACAGGGCGTAATTCACCCCTCCACTTT	CATSRDLWTGRNSPLHF
TRBJ2-7	TRBV28	TRBD2	once	TGTGCCAGCAGTCTGACTAGCGGGAGGATCTACTACGAGCAGTACTTC	CASSLTSGRIYYEQYF
TRBJ1-1	TRBV5-1	.	.	TGCGCCAGCAGCTTGGGGGGACTGCAGTTGGCTTTCTTT	CASSLGGLQLAFF
TRBJ2-7	TRBV5-1	TRBD1	.	TGCGCCAGCTTTCCCGGACAGGACTCCTACGAGCAGTACTTC	CASFPGQDSYEQYF
TRBJ1-2	TRBV7-9	TRBD1	.	TGTGCCAGCAGCCTCGGGACAGGAGGGCTTAACTATGGCTACACCTTC	CASSLGTGGLNYGYTF
TRBJ2-7	TRBV19	TRBD1	once	TGTGCCAGTAGTATAGCTGGACAGGGCATCTACGAGCAGTACTTC	CASSIAGQGIYEQYF
TRBJ1-2	TRBV10-3	.	.	TGTGCCATCAGTGGGACAGATCTTATCTATGGCTACACCTTC	CAISGTDLIYGYTF
TRBJ2-7	TRBV27	.	.	TGTGCCAGCAGCTCCAGGACTGGACCCTCCTACGAGCAGTACTTC	CASSSRTGPSYEQYF
TRBJ1-1	TRBV29-1	.	.	TGCAGCGTTGGGCAGGCCCCCACTGAAGCTTTCTTT	CSVGQAPTEAFF
TRBJ1-5	TRBV14	.	.	TGTGCCAGCAGCCAAAGCTGGTCCAATCAGCCCCAGCATTTT	CASSQSWSNQPQHF
TRBJ2-1	TRBV7-3	.	.	TGTGCCAGCAGCTTAGACGGGATGGGTTGGAATGAGCAGTTCTTC	CASSLDGMGWNEQFF
TRBJ1-2	TRBV2	TRBD1	once	TGTGCCAGCAGGGATCGGACAGGGGGCTGGTATGGCTACACCTTC	CASRDRTGGWYGYTF
TRBJ1-2	TRBV7-9	TRBD1	.	TGTGCCAGCAGCTTAGGACAGGGGGTGGACTATGGCTACACCTTC	CASSLGQGVDYGYTF
TRBJ1-5	TRBV24-1	TRBD1	.	TGTGCCACCAGTGACCCCGGACAGGGCAATCAGCCCCAGCATTTT	CATSDPGQGNQPQHF
TRBJ1-2	TRBV15	.	.	TGTGCCACCAGCAGAGAACTTACTAACTATGGCTACACCTTC	CATSRELTNYGYTF
TRBJ2-1	TRBV10-3	TRBD2	.	TGTGCCATCAGTGAGTCGAAGACTAGCAATTTGAATGAGCAGTTCTTC	CAISESKTSNLNEQFF
TRBJ2-1	TRBV6-1	TRBD2	once	TGTGCCAGCAGTGAATATCCCGGGACTAGCGGGATCAATGAGCAGTTCTTC	CASSEYPGTSGINEQFF
TRBJ2-3	TRBV20-1	TRBD2	.	TGCAGTGCTAGTCGGGGGTCAGGGATTAGCGGGACTAGCACAGATACGCAGTATTTT	CSASRGSGISGTSTDTQYF
TRBJ1-1	TRBV11-3	.	.	TGTGCCAGCAGCTTAGAACAGAACACTGAAGCTTTCTTT	CASSLEQNTEAFF
TRBJ1-2	TRBV4-1	.	many	TGCGCCAGCAGCCCCCAGGTGCCTTCTAACTATGGCTACACCTTC	CASSPQVPSNYGYTF
TRBJ2-4	TRBV7-9	.	.	TGTGCCAGCAGCTTAGGGCTAGCAGAAAACATTCAGTACTTC	CASSLGLAENIQYF
TRBJ2-5	TRBV5-4	TRBD1	.	TGTGCCAGCAGCCCCGGACAGGGAAATCTCCAAGAGACCCAGTACTTC	CASSPGQGNLQETQYF
TRBJ2-4	TRBV4-1	TRBD2	.	TGCGCCAGCAGAGATCTGGAGAGGAGCGGGGATAATAAAAACATTCAGTACTTC	CASRDLERSGDNKNIQYF
TRBJ2-7	TRBV11-2	.	.	TGTGCCAGCAGCTTAGATCCAGGGAAGGCCTACGAGCAGTACTTC	CASSLDPGKAYEQYF
TRBJ1-3	TRBV19	.	.	TGTGCCAGTAGTTTTGAACGTCGGGGGACGGGAGTTGGAAACACCATATATTTT	CASSFERRGTGVGNTIYF
TRBJ1-1	TRBV30	TRBD1	once	TGTGCCTGGAGCCGGGACAGCAACACTGAAGCTTTCTTT	CAWSRDSNTEAFF
TRBJ1-6	TRBV13	.	.	TGTGCCAGCAGCTTGCGACAGTCTAATTCACCCCTCCACTTT	CASSLRQSNSPLHF
TRBJ2-7	TRBV7-3	TRBD2	.	TGTGCCAGCAGCCCGTACGCCGGGACTAGCGAGCAGTACTTC	CASSPYAGTSEQYF
TRBJ1-1	TRBV6-5	.	.	TGTGCCAGCAGGCCGCGTGGGCTGAACACTGAAGCTTTCTTT	CASRPRGLNTEAFF
TRBJ1-5	TRBV6-5	.	once	TGTGCCAGCAGTTGGGCCGACAGTAATCAGCCCCAGCATTTT	CASSWADSNQPQHF
TRBJ1-1	TRBV5-5	TRBD1	few	TGTGCCAGCGACAGGGGGCGTTCTGAAGCTTTCTTT	CASDRGRSEAFF
TRBJ2-5	TRBV5-1	TRBD1	.	TGCGCCAGCGTCCGGTCCTCAGGGGGAACGAAGACCCAGTACTTC	CASVRSSGGTKTQYF
TRBJ1-2	TRBV6-5	.	.	TGTGCCAGCAGGGACGAAGATGGAGGGCGCCGCTACACCTTC	CASRDEDGGRRYTF
TRBJ2-1	TRBV24-1	TRBD2	.	TGTGCCACCAGAAAAGGGCTAGCGGGTGACAATGAGCAGTTCTTC	CATRKGLAGDNEQFF
TRBJ1-1	TRBV5-1	.	.	TGCGCCAGCAGCTTGGGCACTTCGAACACTGAAGCTTTCTTT	CASSLGTSNTEAFF
TRBJ1-5	TRBV7-8	TRBD1	.	TGTGCCAGCAGCCCGGGGACAGGGCGGAGACAGCCCCAGCATTTT	CASSPGTGRRQPQHF
TRBJ1-2	TRBV6-5	TRBD1	.	TGTGCCAGCAGTTCCCCGGACAGGGGAAACTATGGCTACACCTTC	CASSSPDRGNYGYTF
TRBJ1-4	TRBV6-1	.	.	TGTGCCAGCAGTGAAGCAGTCAGGGGTAACTCCGGCTCTGCTAATGAAAAACTGTTTTTT	CASSEAVRGNSGSANEKLFF
TRBJ2-3	TRBV5-1	TRBD2	.	TGCGCCAGCAGCTTAGATCTAGCGGGAGGCCCCGCAGATACGCAGTATTTT	CASSLDLAGGPADTQYF